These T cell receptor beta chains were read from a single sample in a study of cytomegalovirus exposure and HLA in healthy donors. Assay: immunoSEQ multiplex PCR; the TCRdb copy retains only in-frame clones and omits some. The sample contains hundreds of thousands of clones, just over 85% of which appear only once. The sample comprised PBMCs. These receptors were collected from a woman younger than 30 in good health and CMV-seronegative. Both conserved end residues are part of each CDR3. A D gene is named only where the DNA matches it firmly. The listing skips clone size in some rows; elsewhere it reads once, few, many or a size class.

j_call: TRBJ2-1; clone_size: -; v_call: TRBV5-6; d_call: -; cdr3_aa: CASSFPRGDEQFF; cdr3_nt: TGTGCCAGCAGCTTCCCCAGGGGCGATGAGCAGTTCTTC
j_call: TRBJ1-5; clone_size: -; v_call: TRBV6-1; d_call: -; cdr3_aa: CATGNQPQHF; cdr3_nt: TGTGCCACGGGGAATCAGCCCCAGCATTTT
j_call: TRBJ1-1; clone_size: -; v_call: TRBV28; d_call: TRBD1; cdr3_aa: CASSLPLGQANTEAFF; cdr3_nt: TGTGCCAGCAGTTTGCCCCTAGGACAGGCGAACACTGAAGCTTTCTTT
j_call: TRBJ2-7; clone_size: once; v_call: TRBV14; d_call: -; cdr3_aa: CASSQDLSALYEQYF; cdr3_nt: TGTGCCAGCAGCCAAGATCTTTCAGCGCTCTACGAGCAGTACTTC
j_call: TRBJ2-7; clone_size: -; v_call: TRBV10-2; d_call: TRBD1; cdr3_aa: CASRAPGTGEVEQYF; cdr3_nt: TGCGCCAGCAGGGCCCCCGGGACAGGGGAGGTCGAGCAGTACTTC
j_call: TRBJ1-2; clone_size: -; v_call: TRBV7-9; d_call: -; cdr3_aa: CASSPTGGLGYTF; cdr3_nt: TGTGCCAGCAGCCCAACGGGGGGGCTCGGCTACACCTTC
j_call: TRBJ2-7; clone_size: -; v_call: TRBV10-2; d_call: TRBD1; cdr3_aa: CASMPGQGTTYEQYF; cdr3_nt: TGCGCCAGCATGCCGGGACAGGGGACAACCTACGAGCAGTACTTC
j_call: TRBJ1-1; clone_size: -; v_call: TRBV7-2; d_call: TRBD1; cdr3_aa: CASLDRKNTEAFF; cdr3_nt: TGTGCCAGCTTGGACAGGAAGAACACTGAAGCTTTCTTT
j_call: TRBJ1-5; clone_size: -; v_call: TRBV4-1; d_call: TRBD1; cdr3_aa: CASSVHPFTGQGDNQPQHF; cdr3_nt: TGCGCCAGCAGCGTACATCCTTTCACAGGGCAGGGGGACAATCAGCCCCAGCATTTT
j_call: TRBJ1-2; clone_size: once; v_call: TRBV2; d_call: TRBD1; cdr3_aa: CASRLQGARSGGYTF; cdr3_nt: TGTGCCAGCAGGCTACAGGGGGCTCGTTCTGGTGGCTACACCTTC
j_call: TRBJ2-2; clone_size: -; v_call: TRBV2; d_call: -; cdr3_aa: CASNIWNTGELFF; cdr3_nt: TGTGCCAGCAATATTTGGAACACCGGGGAGCTGTTTTTT
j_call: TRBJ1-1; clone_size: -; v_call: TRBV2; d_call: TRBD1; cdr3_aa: CASSFQMGTGYTEAFF; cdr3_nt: TGTGCCAGCAGTTTCCAAATGGGGACAGGGTACACTGAAGCTTTCTTT
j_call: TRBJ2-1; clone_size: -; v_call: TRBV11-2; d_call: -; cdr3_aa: CASSPPGSYNEQFF; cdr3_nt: TGTGCCAGCAGCCCCCCGGGGAGCTACAATGAGCAGTTCTTC
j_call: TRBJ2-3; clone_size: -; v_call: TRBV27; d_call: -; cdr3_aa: CASSPFLPADTQYF; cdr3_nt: TGTGCCAGCAGTCCGTTTTTACCAGCAGATACGCAGTATTTT
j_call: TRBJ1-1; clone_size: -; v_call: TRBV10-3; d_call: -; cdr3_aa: CAISPGHSNTEAFF; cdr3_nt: TGTGCCATCAGCCCGGGACACTCGAACACTGAAGCTTTCTTT
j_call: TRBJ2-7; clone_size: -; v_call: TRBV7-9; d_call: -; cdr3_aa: CASSLGQGSREQYF; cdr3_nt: TGTGCCAGCAGCTTAGGTCAGGGGTCGAGGGAGCAGTACTTC
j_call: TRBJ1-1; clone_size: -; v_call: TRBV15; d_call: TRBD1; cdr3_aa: CATSRTGMNTEAFF; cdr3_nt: TGTGCCACCAGCAGGACAGGGATGAACACTGAAGCTTTCTTT
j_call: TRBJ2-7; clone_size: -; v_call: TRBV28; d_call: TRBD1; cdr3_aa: CASSNRDSSSYEQYF; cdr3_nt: TGTGCCAGCAGCAACCGGGACAGTAGCTCCTACGAGCAGTACTTC
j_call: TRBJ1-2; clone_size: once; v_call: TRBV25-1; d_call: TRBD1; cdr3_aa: CASSELGQGDYGYTF; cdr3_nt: TGTGCCAGCAGTGAATTGGGACAGGGGGACTATGGCTACACCTTC
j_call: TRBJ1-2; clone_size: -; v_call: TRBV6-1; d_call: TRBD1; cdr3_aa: CASSPRQGAVDGYTF; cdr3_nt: TGTGCCAGCAGTCCTCGACAGGGGGCGGTGGATGGCTACACCTTC
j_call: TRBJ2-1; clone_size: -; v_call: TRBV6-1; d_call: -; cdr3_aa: CASRQGHLSYNEQFF; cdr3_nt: TGTGCCAGCAGGCAGGGGCACTTATCCTACAATGAGCAGTTCTTC
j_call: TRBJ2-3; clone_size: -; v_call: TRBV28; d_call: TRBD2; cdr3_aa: CASSPRGGADTDTQYF; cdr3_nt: TGTGCCAGCAGTCCGCGCGGGGGGGCAGACACAGATACGCAGTATTTT
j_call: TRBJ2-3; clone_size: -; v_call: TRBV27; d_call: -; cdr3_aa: CASSSGEDTQYF; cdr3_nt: TGTGCCAGCAGTTCCGGGGAGGATACGCAGTATTTT
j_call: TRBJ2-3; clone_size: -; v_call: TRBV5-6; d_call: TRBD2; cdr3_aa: CASSFSRLAGSDTQYF; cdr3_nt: TGTGCCAGCAGCTTTTCGAGACTAGCGGGATCAGATACGCAGTATTTT
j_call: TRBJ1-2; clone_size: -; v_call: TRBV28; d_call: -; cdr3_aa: CASSLPPTVNYGYTF; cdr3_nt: TGTGCCAGCAGCCTGCCCCCGACAGTGAACTATGGCTACACCTTC
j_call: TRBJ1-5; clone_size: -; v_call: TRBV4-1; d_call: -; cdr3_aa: CASSQGYQDSNQPQHF; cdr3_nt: TGCGCCAGCAGCCAAGGGTATCAGGATAGCAATCAGCCCCAGCATTTT
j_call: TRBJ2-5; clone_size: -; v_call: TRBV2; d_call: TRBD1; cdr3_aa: CASSGVGQGKETQYF; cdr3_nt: TGTGCCAGCAGTGGGGTGGGACAGGGGAAAGAGACCCAGTACTTC
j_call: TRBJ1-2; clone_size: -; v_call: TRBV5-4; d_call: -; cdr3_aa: CASNFPGEGNSGYTF; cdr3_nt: TGTGCCAGCAACTTCCCGGGAGAGGGGAACTCTGGCTACACCTTC
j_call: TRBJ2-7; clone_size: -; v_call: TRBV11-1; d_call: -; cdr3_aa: CASSLRLAAWEQYF; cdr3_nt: TGTGCCAGCAGCTTAAGATTAGCGGCCTGGGAGCAGTACTTC
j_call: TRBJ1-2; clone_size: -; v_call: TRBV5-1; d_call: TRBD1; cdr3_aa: CASSFLSRDRESGYTF; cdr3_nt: TGCGCCAGCAGCTTCCTGAGCCGGGACAGGGAGAGTGGCTACACCTTC
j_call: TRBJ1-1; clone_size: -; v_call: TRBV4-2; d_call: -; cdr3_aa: CASSQVGQFNTEAFF; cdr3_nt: TGTGCCAGCAGCCAAGTTGGACAGTTCAACACTGAAGCTTTCTTT
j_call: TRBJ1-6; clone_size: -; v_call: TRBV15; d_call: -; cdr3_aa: CATSREISSYNSPLHF; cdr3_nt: TGTGCCACCTCCAGGGAAATCAGCTCCTATAATTCACCCCTCCACTTT
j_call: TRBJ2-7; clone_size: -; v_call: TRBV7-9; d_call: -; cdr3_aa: CASSADSGEGTYEQYF; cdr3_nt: TGTGCCAGCAGCGCAGATAGCGGAGAAGGCACCTACGAGCAGTACTTC
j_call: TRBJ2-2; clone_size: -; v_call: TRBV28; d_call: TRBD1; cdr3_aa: CASRSGGRNGELFF; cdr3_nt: TGTGCCAGCAGGTCAGGGGGCCGAAACGGGGAGCTGTTTTTT
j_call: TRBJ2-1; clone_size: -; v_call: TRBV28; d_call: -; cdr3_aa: CASSSLLWGENYNEQFF; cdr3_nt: TGTGCCAGCAGTTCCCTTTTGTGGGGGGAGAACTACAATGAGCAGTTCTTC
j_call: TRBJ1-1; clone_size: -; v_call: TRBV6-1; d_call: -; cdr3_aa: CASSESGWGDTEAFF; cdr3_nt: TGTGCCAGCAGTGAATCCGGTTGGGGGGACACTGAAGCTTTCTTT
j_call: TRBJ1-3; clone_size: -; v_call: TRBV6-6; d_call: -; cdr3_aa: CASSPTGSGNTIYF; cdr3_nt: TGTGCCAGCAGTCCCACTGGCTCTGGAAACACCATATATTTT
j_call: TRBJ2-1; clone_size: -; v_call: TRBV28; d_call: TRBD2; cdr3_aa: CAGLAGATLEQFF; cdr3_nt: TGTGCCGGCCTAGCGGGGGCCACCCTCGAGCAGTTCTTC
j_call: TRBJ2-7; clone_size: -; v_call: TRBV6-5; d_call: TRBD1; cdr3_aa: CASRTGEKQYF; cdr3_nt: TGTGCCAGCAGGACAGGGGAAAAGCAGTACTTC
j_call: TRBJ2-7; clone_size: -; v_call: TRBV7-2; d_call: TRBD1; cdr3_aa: CASSPDRAEQYF; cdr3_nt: TGTGCCAGCAGCCCAGACAGGGCCGAGCAGTACTTC
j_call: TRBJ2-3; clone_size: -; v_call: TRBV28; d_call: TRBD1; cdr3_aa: CASSSPGQGADTQYF; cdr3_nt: TGTGCCAGCAGTTCTCCGGGACAGGGAGCAGATACGCAGTATTTT
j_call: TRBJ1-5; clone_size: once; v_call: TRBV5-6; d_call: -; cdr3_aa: CASSSLPDENQPQHF; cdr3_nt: TGTGCCAGCAGCTCGCTCCCTGATGAGAACCAGCCCCAGCATTTT
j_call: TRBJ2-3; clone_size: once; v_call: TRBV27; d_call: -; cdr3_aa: CATASLKRTDTQYF; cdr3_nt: TGTGCCACCGCGTCCCTCAAACGCACAGATACGCAGTATTTT
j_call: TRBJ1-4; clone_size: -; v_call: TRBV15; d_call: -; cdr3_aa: CATSTYTTNEKLFF; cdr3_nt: TGTGCCACCAGCACTTACACAACTAATGAAAAACTGTTTTTT
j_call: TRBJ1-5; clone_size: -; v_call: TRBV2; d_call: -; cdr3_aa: CASSEELNQPQHF; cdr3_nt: TGTGCCAGCAGTGAAGAATTAAATCAGCCCCAGCATTTT
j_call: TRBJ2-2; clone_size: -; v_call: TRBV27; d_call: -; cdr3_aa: CASSVHRGGATGELFF; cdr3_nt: TGTGCCAGCTCCGTACATCGAGGAGGGGCCACCGGGGAGCTGTTTTTT
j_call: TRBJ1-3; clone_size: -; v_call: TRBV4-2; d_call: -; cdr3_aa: CASSQDTGYGNTIYF; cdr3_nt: TGTGCCAGCAGCCAAGACACAGGGTATGGAAACACCATATATTTT
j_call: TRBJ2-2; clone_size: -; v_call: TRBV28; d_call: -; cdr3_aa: CATSMGRWAGELFF; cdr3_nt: TGTGCCACCAGCATGGGGAGGTGGGCCGGGGAGCTGTTTTTT